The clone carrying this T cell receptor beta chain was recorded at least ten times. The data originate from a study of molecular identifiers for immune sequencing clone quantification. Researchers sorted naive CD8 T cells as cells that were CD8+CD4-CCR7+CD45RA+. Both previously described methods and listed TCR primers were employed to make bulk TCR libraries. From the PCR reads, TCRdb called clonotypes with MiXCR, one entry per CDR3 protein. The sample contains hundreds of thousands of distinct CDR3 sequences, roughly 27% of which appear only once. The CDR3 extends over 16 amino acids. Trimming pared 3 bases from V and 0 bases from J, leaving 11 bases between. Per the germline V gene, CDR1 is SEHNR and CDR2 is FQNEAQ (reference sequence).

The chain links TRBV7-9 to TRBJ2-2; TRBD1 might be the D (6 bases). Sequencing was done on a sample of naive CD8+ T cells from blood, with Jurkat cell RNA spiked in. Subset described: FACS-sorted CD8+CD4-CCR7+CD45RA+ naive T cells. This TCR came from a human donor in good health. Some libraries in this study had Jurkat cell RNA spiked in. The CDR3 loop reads CASSFSGTTNTGELFF. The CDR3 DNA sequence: TGTGCCAGCAGCTTCTCCGGGACAACGAACACCGGGGAGCTGTTTTTT.